These T cell receptor beta chains were read from a single sample in a study of shared clonotypes between healthy human individuals. The protocol was immunoSEQ multiplex PCR, while the TCRdb copy is restricted to in-frame clones and leaves out a portion. The sample lists some 450,000 clones, around 77% occurring once. Sequenced material: PBMCs. Receptor source: a woman aged 40 to 50 in good health. Some clones in this sample may be carry-over from other donors' samples. CDR3s include the opening cysteine and the closing phenylalanine or tryptophan. The D gene is left open where the match is weak. Not all rows give a size; the values are once, few, many and, for expanded clones, a class.

TRBJ1-2,TRBD1,TRBV29-1,14,.,CSAPDRQTNYGYTF,TGCAGCGCCCCGGACAGGCAAACTAACTATGGCTACACCTTC
TRBJ2-1,.,TRBV5-1,14,.,CASSLPGTYNEQFF,TGCGCCAGCAGCTTGCCGGGGACCTACAATGAGCAGTTCTTC
TRBJ2-1,TRBD1,TRBV10-1,14,many,CASSDGAGGYEQFF,TGCGCCAGCAGTGACGGGGCAGGGGGATATGAGCAGTTCTTC
TRBJ2-7,.,TRBV20-1,11,.,CSARQVKEQYF,TGCAGTGCTAGACAGGTTAAAGAGCAGTACTTC
TRBJ2-1,.,TRBV2,12,.,CASSEVGTKQFF,TGTGCCAGCAGTGAAGTGGGGACGAAGCAGTTCTTC
TRBJ2-1,TRBD2,TRBV7-2,15,.,CASSLKAGDYNEQFF,TGTGCCAGCAGCTTAAAAGCGGGAGACTACAATGAGCAGTTCTTC
TRBJ1-1,.,TRBV4-2,13,.,CASSRTGSTEAFF,TGTGCCAGCAGCCGGACGGGGAGCACTGAAGCTTTCTTT
TRBJ2-1,.,TRBV5-7,12,.,CASSLEYNEQFF,TGTGCCAGCAGCTTGGAATACAATGAGCAGTTCTTC
TRBJ1-6,.,TRBV25-1,14,.,CASSVRARSSPLHF,TGTGCCAGCAGTGTGAGGGCTCGAAGTTCACCCCTCCACTTT
TRBJ2-7,TRBD2,TRBV28,13,.,CASIGTSGTEQYF,TGTGCCAGCATTGGGACTAGCGGGACCGAGCAGTACTTC
TRBJ2-5,.,TRBV25-1,17,few,CASRTPFREGPLETQYF,TGTGCCAGCAGGACCCCGTTCCGGGAAGGGCCTCTCGAGACCCAGTACTTC
TRBJ1-2,.,TRBV6-1,14,.,CASRHRETNYGYTF,TGTGCCAGCAGGCACAGGGAAACTAACTATGGCTACACCTTC
TRBJ1-1,.,TRBV27,13,.,CASSLYRETEAFF,TGTGCCAGCAGTTTATACAGGGAGACTGAAGCTTTCTTT
TRBJ2-1,TRBD2,TRBV30,13,.,CAWSGLAGDEQFF,TGTGCCTGGAGCGGACTAGCGGGAGATGAGCAGTTCTTC
TRBJ2-5,.,TRBV5-1,13,.,CASSQQGLETQYF,TGCGCCAGCAGCCAACAGGGTTTGGAGACCCAGTACTTC
TRBJ2-3,TRBD2,TRBV5-1,17,.,CAGSLVLAGGSTDTQYF,TGCGCCGGCAGCTTGGTCCTAGCGGGAGGAAGCACAGATACGCAGTATTTT
TRBJ2-3,TRBD1,TRBV29-1,16,.,CSGGHRQGFGTDTQYF,TGCAGCGGGGGCCACAGACAGGGTTTTGGCACAGATACGCAGTATTTT
TRBJ2-1,.,TRBV28,14,.,CASSLVGDYNEQFF,TGTGCCAGCAGTTTAGTAGGCGATTACAATGAGCAGTTCTTC
TRBJ2-6,.,TRBV15,16,.,CATSRDPGSGANVLTF,TGTGCCACCAGCAGAGATCCCGGCTCTGGGGCCAACGTCCTGACTTTC
TRBJ2-1,.,TRBV28,15,.,CASSFLRDSYNEQFF,TGTGCCAGCAGTTTCCTGAGGGACTCCTACAATGAGCAGTTCTTC
TRBJ1-3,.,TRBV5-1,16,.,CASSPSGAGSGNTIYF,TGCGCCAGCAGCCCTTCAGGGGCCGGCTCTGGAAACACCATATATTTT
TRBJ2-2,TRBD1,TRBV6-1,14,few,CASSGTGEVRELFF,TGTGCCAGCAGTGGGACAGGGGAAGTCCGGGAGCTGTTTTTT
TRBJ2-3,TRBD2,TRBV28,16,.,CASSSSSGTSTDTQYF,TGTGCCAGCAGTTCATCTAGCGGGACTAGCACAGATACGCAGTATTTT
TRBJ2-7,.,TRBV11-2,15,.,CASSLSFAELYEQYF,TGTGCCAGCAGCTTATCTTTCGCGGAATTATACGAGCAGTACTTC
TRBJ1-5,.,TRBV15,13,many,CATREHSNQPQHF,TGTGCCACCCGGGAACATAGCAATCAGCCCCAGCATTTT
TRBJ2-5,.,TRBV6-5,13,once,CASSWMGKETQYF,TGTGCCAGCAGTTGGATGGGAAAAGAGACCCAGTACTTC
TRBJ1-1,.,TRBV29-1,13,once,CSVVGRLNTEAFF,TGCAGCGTTGTAGGCAGATTGAACACTGAAGCTTTCTTT
TRBJ1-3,.,TRBV10-3,16,.,CAISETGFFSGNTIYF,TGTGCCATCAGTGAGACCGGATTTTTTAGTGGAAACACCATATATTTT
TRBJ2-3,.,TRBV30,13,.,CAWMTAGTDTQYF,TGTGCCTGGATGACAGCGGGCACAGATACGCAGTATTTT